This T cell receptor (beta chain) was documented in a study of vaccination effects on CD4 cells after COVID-19. The overall study: Post-vaccine sample collection fell at a median of 72 days after the second dose.

On this clone: Its specificity is not known.

Some clones are missing from TCRdb's copy, which holds only in-frame ones; the method was immunoSEQ multiplex PCR. This sample has approximately 78,000 clones, with approximately 81% found just once. This CDR3 has 14 residues. Trimming pared 3 bases from V and 1 base from J, leaving 7 bases between. Per the germline V gene, CDR1 is LGHNA and CDR2 is YNFKEQ. Under the ViraFEST assay, PBMC were stimulated with viral peptide pools so that antigen-specific CD4+ T cells expanded. Sequencing was performed afterwards. After more than 9 days in culture, the CD4+ T cells were isolated. The vaccine given was either BNT162b2 or mRNA-1273, in two doses. In the vaccine recipients, nucleocapsid antibodies were negative and there was no prior SARS-CoV-2 infection. A few million PBMC per well received about 9.6 IU/ml IL-2 and roughly 10 ug/ml peptides in culture.

The clonotype was recovered from a human donor who received a COVID-19 vaccine. The rearrangement links TRBV4-2 to TRBJ1-3; possible D gene TRBD1, 6 bases. The material sequenced was CD4+ T cells from PBMCs cultured with HCoV-229E spike peptides, taken after COVID-19 vaccination. CDR3 in amino acids: CASSQGASGNTIYF. In DNA form, the CDR3 reads TGTGCCAGCAGCCAGGGGGCATCTGGAAACACCATATATTTT.